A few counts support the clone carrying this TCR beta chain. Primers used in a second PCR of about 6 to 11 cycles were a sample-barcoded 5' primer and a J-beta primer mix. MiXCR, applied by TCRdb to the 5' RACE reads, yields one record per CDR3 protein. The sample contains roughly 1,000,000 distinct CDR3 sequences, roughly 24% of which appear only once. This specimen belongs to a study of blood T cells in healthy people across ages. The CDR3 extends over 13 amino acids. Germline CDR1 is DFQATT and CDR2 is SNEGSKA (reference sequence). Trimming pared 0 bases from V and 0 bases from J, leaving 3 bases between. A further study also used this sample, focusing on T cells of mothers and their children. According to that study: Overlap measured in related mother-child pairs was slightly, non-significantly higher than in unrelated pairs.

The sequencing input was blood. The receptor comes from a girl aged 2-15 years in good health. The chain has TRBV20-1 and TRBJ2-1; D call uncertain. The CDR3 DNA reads TGCAGTGCTAGAGACGACTCCTACAATGAGCAGTTCTTC. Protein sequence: CSARDDSYNEQFF.